This T cell receptor (beta chain) is from a study of OX40 agonist ivuxolimab in advanced cancers. Study background: Prior checkpoint blockade (anti-PD-1, anti-PD-L1 or anti-CTLA-4) was permitted; around 39% had it.

Germline loops: CDR1 SEHNR, CDR2 FQNEAQ (reference sequence). This CDR3 spans 14 amino acids. Assay: immunoSEQ multiplex PCR; the TCRdb copy retains only in-frame clones and omits some. Of approximately 65,000 clones in the sample, approximately 89% were seen once. As to this clone: One junction end does not reproduce the germline sequence, and a read error may be involved.

The study sampled blood at baseline, cycle 4 day 1, and cycle 7 day 1. The V and J genes are TRBV7-9 and TRBJ2-7, with D perhaps matching TRBD2 (6 bases). The origin of this receptor is an adult with an advanced solid tumor such as melanoma, head and neck, liver or kidney cancer. The material sequenced was CD4+ or CD8+ T cells sorted from blood, taken in a trial of the OX40 agonist ivuxolimab. CDR3 nucleotides: TGTGCCAGCAGCCTAGCGACCGACTACTACGAGCAGTACTTC. Residues: CASSLATDYYEQYF.